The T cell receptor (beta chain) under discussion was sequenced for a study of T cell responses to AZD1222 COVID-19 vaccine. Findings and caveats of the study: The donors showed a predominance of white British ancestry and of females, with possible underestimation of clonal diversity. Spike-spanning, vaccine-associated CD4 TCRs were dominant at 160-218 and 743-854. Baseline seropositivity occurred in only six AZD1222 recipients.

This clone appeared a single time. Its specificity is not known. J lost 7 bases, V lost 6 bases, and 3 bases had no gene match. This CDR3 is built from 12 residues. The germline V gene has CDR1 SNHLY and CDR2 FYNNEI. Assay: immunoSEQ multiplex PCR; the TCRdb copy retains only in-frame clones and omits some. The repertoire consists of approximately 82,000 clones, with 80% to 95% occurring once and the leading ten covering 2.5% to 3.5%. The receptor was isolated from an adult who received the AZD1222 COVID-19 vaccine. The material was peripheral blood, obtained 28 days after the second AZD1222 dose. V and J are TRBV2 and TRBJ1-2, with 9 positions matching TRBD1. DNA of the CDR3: TGTGCCAGCAGAGAGGACAGGGGTGGCTACACCTTC. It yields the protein CASREDRGGYTF.